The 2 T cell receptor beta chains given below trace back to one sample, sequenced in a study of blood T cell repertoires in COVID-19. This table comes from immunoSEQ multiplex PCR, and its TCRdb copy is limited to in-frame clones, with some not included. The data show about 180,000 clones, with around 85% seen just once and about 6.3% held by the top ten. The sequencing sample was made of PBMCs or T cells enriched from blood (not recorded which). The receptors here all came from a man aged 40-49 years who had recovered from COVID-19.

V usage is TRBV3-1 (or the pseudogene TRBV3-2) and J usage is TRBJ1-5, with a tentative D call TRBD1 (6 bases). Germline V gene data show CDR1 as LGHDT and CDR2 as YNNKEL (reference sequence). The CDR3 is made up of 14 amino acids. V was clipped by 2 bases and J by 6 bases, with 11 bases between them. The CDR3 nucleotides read TGTGCCAGCAGCCAAATCAGGGGTACTCAGCCCCAGCATTTT. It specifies CASSQIRGTQPQHF.

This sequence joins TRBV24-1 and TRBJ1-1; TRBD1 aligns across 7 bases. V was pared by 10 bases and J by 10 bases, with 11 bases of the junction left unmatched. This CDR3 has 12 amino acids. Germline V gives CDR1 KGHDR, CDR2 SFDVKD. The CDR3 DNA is TGTGCCACGGGACAGAATGACGGAATAGCTTTCTTT. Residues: CATGQNDGIAFF.